The T cell receptor beta chain described here comes from a study of T cells in Graves' hyperthyroidism and ophthalmopathy. Amplified TCR beta CDR3 regions came from RNA transcripts. The HTBI primer set was used in a first-round RT-PCR of the TCR CDR3. Each CDR3 protein gets one entry after TCRdb re-called the multiplex PCR reads with MiXCR. The data show around 340,000 distinct CDR3 sequences, with roughly 15% seen just once and 33% held by the top ten. With respect to this clonotype: Being one base from a much bigger clone, this may be a read error.

The CDR3 totals 12 residues. In germline, CDR1 is KGHSH, CDR2 LQKENI. Across 18 months, stable Graves' hyperthyroidism was marked by no progression to ophthalmopathy. Hyperthyroidism in the patients, aged 18 to 65, was newly diagnosed and under 2 months in duration. This chain links TRBV18 with TRBJ2-3; D perhaps matches TRBD1 (6 bases). The sequencing sample was made of blood. This clonotype was obtained from a man aged 25 to 40 with Graves' hyperthyroidism. Written as DNA, the CDR3 is TGTGCCAGCTCACCAGAGGGGGATACGCGGTATTTT. Translating gives CASSPEGDTRYF. Filled out from reference TRBV18 and TRBJ2-3, the complete variable domain reads NAGVMQNPRHLVRRRGQEARLRCSPMKGHSHVYWYRQLPEEGLKFMVYLQKENIIDESGMPKERFSAEFPKEGPSILRIQQVVRGDSAAYFCASSPEGDTRYFGPGTRLTVL.